These 17 T cell receptor beta chains share one sample of origin, sequenced in a study of T cell repertoires in cytomegalovirus infection. One entry per CDR3 protein results from TCRdb running MiXCR on the reads. Of roughly 990,000 distinct CDR3 sequences in the sample, roughly 30% were seen once. These receptors have no identified antigens. This sample comprised cultured CD8+ T cells from PBMCs, obtained from culture after CMV antigen stimulation. These receptors all come from a human donor in good health (CMV status not recorded). Some clones in this sample may be carry-over from other donors' samples.

The chain recombines TRBV5-4 with TRBJ1-2; D gene unclear. V gave up 3 bases and J gave up 4 bases, with 16 bases separating them. The length of the CDR3 is 15 residues. Germline CDR1 reads SGHNT; CDR2 reads YYREEE (reference sequence). In DNA form, the CDR3 reads TGTGCCAGCAGCTGGGGAGACCGGACCTTCTATGGCTACACCTTC. Residues: CASSWGDRTFYGYTF.

This clonotype was found a few times. V usage is TRBV7-8 and J usage is TRBJ1-6; D remains ambiguous. Per germline, CDR1 SGHVS and CDR2 FQNEAQ. The CDR3 contains 14 residues. The V end lost 8 bases, the J end lost 6 bases, and 14 bases lay between the germline ends. The CDR3 region is CASLSGESNSPLHF. The CDR3 DNA reads as TGTGCCAGCTTATCCGGGGAGTCTAATTCACCCCTCCACTTT.

The chain has TRBV7-8 and TRBJ2-5, with TRBD2 matching 7 bases. The CDR3 covers 17 residues. Germline CDR1 SGHVS, CDR2 FQNEAQ. The V and J ends lost 5 bases and 5 bases, in that order; junction bases with no gene match: 17. This CDR3 is CASSPRAGSGDRETQYF. The DNA for the CDR3 is TGTGCCAGCAGCCCCCGAGCGGGGAGCGGGGATAGGGAGACCCAGTACTTC. The variable domain in full, completed from reference TRBV7-8 and TRBJ2-5, reads GAGVSQSPRYKVAKRGQDVALRCDPISGHVSLFWYQQALGQGPEFLTYFQNEAQLDKSGLPSDRFFAERPEGSVSTLKIQRTQQEDSAVYLCASSPRAGSGDRETQYFGPGTRLLVL.

The table lists this clonotype with a few counts. The genes are TRBV10-3 and TRBJ1-1; perhaps TRBD1 as D (5 bases). The germline V and J ends were trimmed by 6 bases and 1 base, with 9 bases remaining between them. Germline CDR1 is ENHRY and CDR2 is SYGVKD. The CDR3 has 13 residues. The CDR3 is CAIRDNQNTEAFF. The CDR3 DNA follows: TGTGCCATCAGGGACAACCAGAACACTGAAGCTTTCTTT.

This clonotype showed up just a few times. The CDR3 DNA follows: TGTGCCAGCGACCTCCTGGGGGGGATACCCAACTATGGCTACACCTTC. It is translated as CASDLLGGIPNYGYTF. The rearrangement joins TRBV7-2 to TRBJ1-2, with D perhaps matching TRBD1 (5 bases). The V end lost 8 bases, the J end lost 2 bases, and 21 bases lay between the germline ends. The length of the CDR3 is 16 residues. Per the germline V gene, CDR1 is SGHTA and CDR2 is FQGNSA.

The rearrangement uses TRBV5-8 and TRBJ2-3; D is perhaps TRBD1 (5 bases). CDR3 length: 15 amino acids. V was pared by 1 base and J by 5 bases, with 14 bases between. CDR1 and CDR2 from the germline V gene are SGHTS and YDEGEE. This chain's CDR3 is CASSLFPGRGDTQYF. As DNA, the CDR3 is TGTGCCAGCAGCTTGTTCCCAGGAAGGGGAGATACGCAGTATTTT.

DNA for the CDR3: TGCGCCAGCAGCCAAGATAGGGGGCGAGTTCAGCCCCAGCATTTT. Translating gives CASSQDRGRVQPQHF. The genes are TRBV4-3 and TRBJ1-5, with 7 bases aligning to TRBD1. Germline V gene sequence: CDR1 LGHNA, CDR2 YSLEER. J lost 6 bases, V lost 0 bases, and 5 bases had no gene match. This CDR3 region has 15 residues.

A few counts support this clonotype. The chain recombines TRBV12-3 or TRBV12-4 with TRBJ2-4; weak D call: TRBD1 (6 bases). Trimming took 6 bases from V and 0 from J, leaving 24 bases between them. CDR3 length equals 19 residues. The CDR3 reads CASSIAGMGDKLAKNIQYF. As DNA, the CDR3 is TGTGCCAGCAGCATTGCCGGTATGGGGGACAAACTAGCCAAAAACATTCAGTACTTC.

Comments on this clonotype: This may be a read error: a much more frequent sequence differs by one nucleotide. The V call is TRBV7-6, the J call TRBJ2-2; 8 nucleotides line up with TRBD2. The CDR3 runs to 18 residues. CDR1 and CDR2 (germline): SGHVS, FNYEAQ. The CDR3 loop reads CASSLAGGAGANTEELFF. CDR3 DNA: TGTGCCAGCAGCTTAGCGGGGGGAGCGGGGGCGAACACCGAGGAGCTGTTTTTT.

This clonotype was observed a few times. The chain employs TRBV5-1 and TRBJ2-2, with 7 bases aligning to TRBD1. This CDR3 is built from 15 residues. CDR1 SGHRS and CDR2 YFSETQ come from the germline V gene. V was clipped by 1 base and J by 10 bases; unmatched bases: 10. The CDR3 DNA follows: TGCGCCAGCAGCTTGTTAACAGGGGCCGGAAAGGAGCTGTTTTTT. It is translated as CASSLLTGAGKELFF.

In regard to this clonotype: Mismatch with germline at one junction end may stem from a read error. The J gene is TRBJ2-2, the V gene TRBV6-1, with 8 nucleotides matching TRBD1. The CDR3 runs to 16 residues. Germline loops: CDR1 MNHNS, CDR2 SASEGT. DNA for the CDR3: TGTGCCAGCCTCGGAGTGACAGGACAGGGCACCGGAGAGCTGTTTTTT. Residues: CASLGVTGQGTGELFF.

This clonotype was observed a handful of times. The chain carries TRBV12-3 or TRBV12-4 and TRBJ1-4; 9 nucleotides line up with TRBD1. This CDR3 has 16 residues. V trimming: 5 bases; J trimming: 4 bases; junction bases outside the gene matches: 8. The CDR3 bases are TGTGCCAGCAGTGACCGACAGGGGGTTAGTAATGAAAAACTGTTTTTT. Translated, it gives CASSDRQGVSNEKLFF.

Comment on this clonotype: This could be a read error, since a much larger clone is one nucleotide away. The chain uses TRBV7-6 and TRBJ1-5; 7 bases are shared with TRBD1. The CDR3 contains 15 residues. The germline CDR1 and CDR2 sequences are SGHVS and FNYEAQ. V lost 1 base to trimming and J lost 5 bases; unmatched junction nucleotides: 5. As DNA, the CDR3 is TGTGCCAGCAGCTTAGGGGACAGCCATGATCAGCCCCAGCATTTT. It yields the protein CASSLGDSHDQPQHF.

The chain employs TRBV7-6 and TRBJ2-7; 7 bases align to TRBD1. CDR1 is SGHVS and CDR2 is FNYEAQ in the germline V gene. CDR3 length: 15 amino acids. Trimming took 1 base from V and 3 from J; bases not matched to a gene: 6. The CDR3 DNA sequence: TGTGCCAGCAGCTTAGAACAGGGGATATTCTACGAGCAGTACTTC. Translating gives CASSLEQGIFYEQYF.

This clonotype was seen a handful of times. This chain connects TRBV14 to TRBJ2-5; D perhaps matches TRBD2 (5 bases). Germline values: CDR1 SGHDN, CDR2 FVKESK. V dropped 4 bases and J dropped 5 bases, with 11 bases sitting between them. This CDR3 is 13 amino acids long. The CDR3 nucleotides are TGTGCCAGCAGCCCTTGGACTCATGAGACCCAGTACTTC. Translation gives CASSPWTHETQYF.

This chain links TRBV12-3 or TRBV12-4 with TRBJ2-2; D is ambiguous. Between the trimmed V and J ends, which lost 8 bases and 7 bases, there was a span of 8 bases. This CDR3 contains 11 residues. CDR3 bases: TGTGCCAGCGGATGGAGCGGGGAGCTGTTTTTT. This encodes CASGWSGELFF.

This clonotype has a count of ten or more. This rearrangement joins TRBV7-6 to TRBJ2-7; 10 nucleotides line up with TRBD1. This CDR3 comprises 14 residues. Germline CDR1 and CDR2: SGHVS and FNYEAQ. J gave up 3 bases and V 5 bases, and 4 bases lay outside the gene matches. The CDR3 DNA sequence: TGTGCCAGCAGCCAGGGACAGGGGATCTACGAGCAGTACTTC. Its protein product is CASSQGQGIYEQYF. The full variable domain, its missing parts supplied by reference TRBV7-6 and TRBJ2-7, is GAGVSQSPRYKVTKRGQDVALRCDPISGHVSLYWYRQALGQGPEFLTYFNYEAQQDKSGLPNDRFSAERPEGSISTLTIQRTEQRDSAMYRCASSQGQGIYEQYFGPGTRLTVT.